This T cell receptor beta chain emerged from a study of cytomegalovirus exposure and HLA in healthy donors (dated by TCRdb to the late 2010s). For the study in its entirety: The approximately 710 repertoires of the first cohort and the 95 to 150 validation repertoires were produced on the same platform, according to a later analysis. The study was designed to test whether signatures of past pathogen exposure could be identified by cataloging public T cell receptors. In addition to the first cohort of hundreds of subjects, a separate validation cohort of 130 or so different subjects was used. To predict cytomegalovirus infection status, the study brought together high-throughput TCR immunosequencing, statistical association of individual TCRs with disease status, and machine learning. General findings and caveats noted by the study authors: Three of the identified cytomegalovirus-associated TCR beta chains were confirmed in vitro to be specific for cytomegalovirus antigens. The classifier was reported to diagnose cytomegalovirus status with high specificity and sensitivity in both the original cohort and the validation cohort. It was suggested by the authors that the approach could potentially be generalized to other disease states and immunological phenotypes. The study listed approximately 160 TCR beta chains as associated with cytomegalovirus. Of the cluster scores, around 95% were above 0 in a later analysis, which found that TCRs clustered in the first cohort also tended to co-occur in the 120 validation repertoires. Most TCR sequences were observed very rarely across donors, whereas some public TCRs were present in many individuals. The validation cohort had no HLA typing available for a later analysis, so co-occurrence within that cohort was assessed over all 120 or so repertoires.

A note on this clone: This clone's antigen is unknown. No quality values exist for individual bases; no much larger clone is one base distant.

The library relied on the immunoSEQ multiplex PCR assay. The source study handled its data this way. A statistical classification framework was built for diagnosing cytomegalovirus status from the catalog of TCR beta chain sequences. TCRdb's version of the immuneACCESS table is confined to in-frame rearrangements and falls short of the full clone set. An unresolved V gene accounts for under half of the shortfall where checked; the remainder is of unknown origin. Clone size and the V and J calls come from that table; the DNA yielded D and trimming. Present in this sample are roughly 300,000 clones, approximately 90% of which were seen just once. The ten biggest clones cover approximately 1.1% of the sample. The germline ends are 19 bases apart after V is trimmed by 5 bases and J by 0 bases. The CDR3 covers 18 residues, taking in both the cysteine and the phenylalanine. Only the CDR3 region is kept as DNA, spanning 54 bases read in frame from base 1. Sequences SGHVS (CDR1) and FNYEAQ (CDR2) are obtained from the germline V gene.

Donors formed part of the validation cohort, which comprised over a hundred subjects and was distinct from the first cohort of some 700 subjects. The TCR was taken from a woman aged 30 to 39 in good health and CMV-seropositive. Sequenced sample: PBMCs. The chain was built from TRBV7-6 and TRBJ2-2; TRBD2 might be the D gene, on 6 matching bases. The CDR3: CASSRQGTGTSNTGELFF. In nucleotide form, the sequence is TGTGCCAGCAGCAGACAAGGTACCGGGACTTCGAACACCGGGGAGCTGTTTTTT. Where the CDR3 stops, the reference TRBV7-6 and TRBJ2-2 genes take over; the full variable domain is GAGVSQSPRYKVTKRGQDVALRCDPISGHVSLYWYRQALGQGPEFLTYFNYEAQQDKSGLPNDRFSAERPEGSISTLTIQRTEQRDSAMYRCASSRQGTGTSNTGELFFGEGSRLTVL.